This T cell receptor beta chain appears in the sequencing data of a study of cytomegalovirus exposure and HLA in healthy donors. Overall study context: Researchers found that approximately 85% of just under 400 genotyped donors fell within the Caucasian-associated ancestry cluster.

The study ran its PCR with 60 Vbeta and 13 Jbeta primers. Produced via immunoSEQ multiplex PCR; TCRdb's table is partial and in-frame only. Among tens of thousands of clones listed, 10% were seen once. General study findings and limits: A list of around 160 TCR beta chains associated with cytomegalovirus was given. TCR beta chain V- and J-gene trimming was linked, in a later analysis, to a missense variant in DCLRE1C. A highly shared variant cluster was judged a likely technical artifact.

Worth noting for this clone: The antigen is not known.

The CDR3 consists of 15 residues. Germline CDR1 SGHVS, CDR2 FQNEAQ. Trimming left V 0 bases short and J 3 bases short, with 11 bases between. This clonotype was sampled from a man aged 55 to 70 in good health and CMV-seropositive. The J gene is TRBJ1-1, the V gene TRBV7-8; tentative D call: TRBD1 (5 bases). Sequencing was carried out using PBMCs. CDR3 nucleotides: TGTGCCAGCAGCTTAGCGGCAGGGTTGGACACTGAAGCTTTCTTT. The encoded protein is CASSLAAGLDTEAFF.